The next 11 T cell receptor beta chains were all read from a single sample in a study of blood T cell repertoires in COVID-19. Some clones are missing from TCRdb's copy, which holds only in-frame ones; the method was immunoSEQ multiplex PCR. Seen here are 100,000 to 150,000 clones, approximately 81% observed once, and the top ten hold about 40%. Source material: peripheral blood. Receptors originate from a man aged 40-50 years with active or convalescent COVID-19.

This sequence joins TRBV5-6 and TRBJ1-2; D not resolved. This CDR3 region has 14 residues. CDR1 is SGHDT, CDR2 YYEEEE, per germline. Trimming pared 2 bases from V and 8 bases from J, leaving 16 bases between. The CDR3 DNA sequence: TGTGCCAGCAGCTTTCGGACGGCCCCGGGGGGCTACACCTTC. Protein product: CASSFRTAPGGYTF. Filled out from reference TRBV5-6 and TRBJ1-2, the complete variable domain reads DAGVTQSPTHLIKTRGQQVTLRCSPKSGHDTVSWYQQALGQGPQFIFQYYEEEERQRGNFPDRFSGHQFPNYSSELNVNALLLGDSALYLCASSFRTAPGGYTFGSGTRLTVV.

V and J are TRBV4-3 and TRBJ1-5; 10 bases agree with TRBD1. This CDR3 is built from 15 residues. The V segment lost 3 bases and the J segment 2 bases; nucleotides outside the gene matches: 1. CDR1 and CDR2 from the germline V gene are LGHNA and YSLEER. CDR3 in DNA: TGCGCCAGCAGCCATGGGACAGGGGGCAATCAGCCCCAGCATTTT. Residues: CASSHGTGGNQPQHF.

V and J are TRBV5-1 and TRBJ2-3, with TRBD1 matching over 8 bases. This CDR3 is built from 15 residues. Germline lookup yields CDR1 SGHRS and CDR2 YFSETQ. After removal of 2 bases from V and 8 bases from J, the junction contained 10 bases not matched to a gene. Here the CDR3 reads CASSLTQGAVGTQYF. CDR3 bases: TGCGCCAGCAGCTTAACGCAGGGGGCAGTAGGTACGCAGTATTTT.

The chain couples TRBV27 to TRBJ2-1; 8 nucleotides line up with TRBD2. This CDR3 region has 15 residues. Germline V gene data show CDR1 as MNHEY and CDR2 as SMNVEV (reference sequence). J lost 0 bases, V lost 6 bases, and 4 bases had no gene match. CDR3 nucleotide sequence: TGTGCCAGCAGACTCAGCGGGAGCTCCTACAATGAGCAGTTCTTC. Its translation: CASRLSGSSYNEQFF.

This chain connects TRBV9 to TRBJ1-3; TRBD1 is a possible D gene (5 bases). Germline lookup yields CDR1 SGDLS and CDR2 YYNGEE. The CDR3 has 16 amino acids. V was cut by 3 bases and J by 4 bases, with 17 bases left in between. CDR3 sequence (DNA): TGTGCCAGCAGCGGGGACGGGTGGCGGGAAGGAAACACCATATATTTT. It is translated as CASSGDGWREGNTIYF.

In its sample, this clone was seen once. CDR3 bases: TGTGCCAGCTCCCCGTCCCAGGGAAGTAGCTCTGGGGCCAACGTCCTGACTTTC. Its protein is CASSPSQGSSSGANVLTF. The genes are TRBV18 and TRBJ2-6; the D gene is possibly TRBD1 (5 bases). Germline V lookup: CDR1 KGHSH, CDR2 LQKENI. The length of the CDR3 is 18 residues. V lost 6 bases and J lost 0, with 18 bases in between.

The chain links TRBV2 to TRBJ2-7, with 7 bases identical to TRBD2. V dropped 7 bases and J dropped 5; count of bases not matched to a gene: 11. The length of the CDR3 is 14 residues. CDR1 SNHLY and CDR2 FYNNEI come from the germline V gene. The DNA for the CDR3 is TGTGCCAGCAAATTGACTAGCCTAAGGAACGAGCAGTACTTC. This encodes CASKLTSLRNEQYF.

The V and J genes are TRBV10-2 and TRBJ1-2; TRBD1 agrees at 7 bases. With 3 bases clipped from V and 4 bases from J, the junction kept 5 bases outside the gene matches. CDR1 WSHSY and CDR2 SAAADI come from the germline V gene. This CDR3 region has 14 residues. The CDR3 loop is CASSEGTAAYGYTF. CDR3 coding DNA: TGCGCCAGCAGTGAAGGGACAGCCGCCTATGGCTACACCTTC.

V gene TRBV7-2 combines with J gene TRBJ2-1; D might be TRBD2 (7 bases). This CDR3 comprises 15 residues. Trimming stripped 5 bases from V and 9 bases from J, with 20 bases between. Germline CDR1 is SGHTA and CDR2 is FQGNSA. The CDR3: CASSPGGGSRIEQFF. The CDR3 DNA reads TGTGCCAGCAGCCCGGGGGGCGGGAGTAGGATTGAGCAGTTCTTC.

V usage is TRBV2 and J usage is TRBJ2-5, with a possible D match to TRBD2 (6 bases). The CDR3 runs 15 residues. V dropped 7 bases and J dropped 5 bases, with 20 bases sitting between them. Looked up from germline, CDR1 is SNHLY and CDR2 is FYNNEI. CDR3 bases: TGTGCCAGCACGGCGGGACCCAGAGCAGGCGAGACCCAGTACTTC. It yields the protein CASTAGPRAGETQYF.

The gene calls are TRBV7-6 and TRBJ1-1; 10 bases are shared with TRBD1. Germline V gene lookup returns CDR1 SGHVS and CDR2 FNYEAQ. The CDR3 is 17 amino acids. V shed 5 bases, J shed 4 bases, and the junction held 13 bases outside the gene matches. The CDR3 DNA follows: TGTGCCAGCAGCAAAGGGACAGGGGCGTCGGGAGGCACTGAAGCTTTCTTT. It specifies CASSKGTGASGGTEAFF.